Below are 24 T cell receptor beta chains sequenced from a single sample in a study of OX40 agonist ivuxolimab in advanced cancers. The method was immunoSEQ multiplex PCR; TCRdb's version includes in-frame clones alone and lacks a portion of them. The data contain about 49,000 clones, 85% of them singletons. The material was CD4+ or CD8+ T cells sorted from blood, obtained in a trial of the OX40 agonist ivuxolimab. The source is an adult with an advanced solid tumor such as melanoma, head and neck, liver or kidney cancer.

The gene calls are TRBV7-9 and TRBJ2-7; D remains ambiguous. The CDR3 extends over 14 amino acids. The V end was cut by 5 bases, the J end by 4 bases, with 15 bases between. From germline, CDR1 is SEHNR and CDR2 FQNEAQ (reference sequence). CDR3 in DNA: TGTGCCAGCAGCACTTCCGGACGGTTGTACGAGCAGTACTTC. Amino acids: CASSTSGRLYEQYF.

The V and J genes are TRBV4-3 and TRBJ2-7; D remains unclear. CDR1 is LGHNA and CDR2 is YSLEER in the germline V gene. V lost 3 bases to trimming and J lost 7 bases, with 19 bases between them. CDR3 length equals 15 residues. The DNA of the CDR3 is TGCGCCAGCAGCCACGGCTTAGGGCTTATAGGGGAGCAGTACTTC. Translated, it gives CASSHGLGLIGEQYF.

This chain links TRBV9 with TRBJ2-3; D unclear. Germline-derived CDR1 and CDR2 are SGDLS and YYNGEE. CDR3 length equals 19 residues. V shed 2 bases and J shed 2 bases, with 24 bases lying between them. The DNA of the CDR3 is TGTGCCAGCAGCGTCCGGGCAGCTTACTCCACCTTTGTCACAGATACGCAGTATTTT. Amino acids: CASSVRAAYSTFVTDTQYF.

The chain employs TRBV6-8 and TRBJ2-7; D is perhaps TRBD2 (6 bases). Germline CDR1 MNHGY, CDR2 SAAAGT. This CDR3 contains 13 residues. The V end was cut by 4 bases, the J end by 0 bases, with 7 bases between. The CDR3 bases are TGTGCCAGCAGTTTGGACTACTCCTACGAGCAGTACGTC. This encodes CASSLDYSYEQYV.

The chain uses TRBV4-3 and TRBJ2-3; 10 bases map to TRBD2. From germline, CDR1 is LGHNA and CDR2 YSLEER. The V segment lost 3 bases and the J segment 6 bases; nucleotides outside the gene matches: 3. This CDR3 contains 14 residues. This CDR3 is CASSQERGGDTQYF. DNA of the CDR3: TGCGCCAGCAGCCAGGAGCGGGGGGGCGATACGCAGTATTTT.

The chain links TRBV7-2 to TRBJ1-1; perhaps TRBD1 as D (5 bases). Germline V gene sequence: CDR1 SGHTA, CDR2 FQGNSA. V lost 4 bases, J lost 0 bases, and 15 bases lay in between. This CDR3 region has 16 residues. The CDR3 region is CASSSSDSLLNTEAFF. The CDR3 coding sequence is TGTGCCAGCAGCTCTTCCGACAGCCTATTGAACACTGAAGCTTTCTTT.

The V call is TRBV2, the J call TRBJ1-6; 7 bases are shared with TRBD1. V lost 6 bases and J lost 1; bases outside the gene matches: 6. The V gene's germline CDR1 is SNHLY and CDR2 FYNNEI. The CDR3 consists of 16 residues. The CDR3 DNA is TGTGCCAGCAGGGACAGGAGGAATTCCTATAATTCACCCCTCCACTTT. The encoded protein is CASRDRRNSYNSPLHF.

V usage is TRBV7-3 and J usage is TRBJ1-2, with 7 bases aligning to TRBD1. CDR3 length: 15 residues. The trim removed 5 bases at V and 7 bases at J, leaving 13 bases unmatched. Germline assignment: CDR1 SGHTA and CDR2 FQGTGA. The CDR3 loop is CASSLSGTDGSGYTF. CDR3 in DNA: TGTGCCAGCAGCCTCTCCGGGACAGATGGCAGTGGCTACACCTTC.

This clone was seen only once. The CDR3, as DNA: TGTGCCAGCAGCTTTGGAGGGTACGCTTTCTTT. As protein: CASSFGGYAFF. The chain has TRBV5-5 and TRBJ1-1; D not certain. V lost 2 bases and J lost 11, with 10 bases in between. Germline V gene data show CDR1 as SGHKS and CDR2 as YYEKEE (reference sequence). This CDR3 spans 11 amino acids.

V is TRBV7-9 and J is TRBJ1-2; perhaps TRBD1 as D (5 bases). This CDR3 has 14 amino acids. Looked up from germline, CDR1 is SEHNR and CDR2 is FQNEAQ (reference sequence). The V end was cut by 1 base, the J end by 2 bases, with 8 bases between. CDR3 in DNA: TGTGCCAGCAGCTTAGGACAGCGAAACTATGGCTACACCTTC. It is translated as CASSLGQRNYGYTF.

This chain joins TRBV6-6 and TRBJ2-7, with D possibly being TRBD1 or TRBD2 (5 bases each). Germline V CDR1 and CDR2: MNHNY, SVGAGI (reference sequence). Trimming stripped 4 bases from V and 7 bases from J, with 11 bases between. The CDR3 runs to 12 residues. The CDR3 DNA follows: TGTGCCAGCAGTTGGGACGCGCGGGAGCAGTACTTC. It yields the protein CASSWDAREQYF.

This chain links TRBV5-6 with TRBJ1-5, with D tentatively TRBD1 (6 bases). Trimming cost V 5 bases and J 3 bases, with 12 bases left between them. This CDR3 comprises 14 residues. The germline V gene encodes CDR1 SGHDT and CDR2 YYEEEE. CDR3: CASSIQGNNQPQHF. The CDR3 DNA sequence: TGTGCCAGCAGTATTCAGGGGAACAATCAGCCCCAGCATTTT.

In this sample, this clone turned up a few times. The rearrangement joins TRBV2 to TRBJ1-5; D may be TRBD1 (6 bases). CDR1 is SNHLY and CDR2 is FYNNEI in the germline V gene. Trimming removed 5 bases at V and 5 bases at J, with 13 bases between. The CDR3 runs 14 residues. This CDR3 is CASSRAGEDQPQHF. The DNA of the CDR3 is TGTGCCAGCAGTCGGGCAGGGGAAGATCAGCCCCAGCATTTT. The whole variable domain, filled in from reference TRBV2 and TRBJ1-5, reads EPEVTQTPSHQVTQMGQEVILRCVPISNHLYFYWYRQILGQKVEFLVSFYNNEISEKSEIFDDQFSVERPDGSNFTLKIRSTKLEDSAMYFCASSRAGEDQPQHFGDGTRLSIL.

The gene calls are TRBV27 and TRBJ2-2; TRBD1 matches at 9 bases. Trimming at V came to 7 bases and at J to 5 bases, leaving 14 bases not matched to a gene. CDR1 is MNHEY, CDR2 SMNVEV, per germline (reference sequence). The CDR3 spans 17 residues. CDR3 amino acids: CASISSRDRVGTGELFF. The CDR3 DNA follows: TGTGCCAGCATATCGTCCCGGGACAGGGTAGGAACCGGGGAGCTGTTTTTT.

The chain carries TRBV29-1 and TRBJ2-1; 9 bases are shared with TRBD2. After removal of 5 bases from V and 6 bases from J, the junction contained 20 bases not matched to a gene. Per the germline V gene, CDR1 is SQVTM and CDR2 is ANQGSEA. The CDR3 consists of 18 residues. DNA of the CDR3: TGCAGCGTTAGAGGAGGCGGGGGGGCCTACTTCAGGCTCAATGAGCAGTTCTTC. This translates into CSVRGGGGAYFRLNEQFF.

The chain employs TRBV30 and TRBJ1-5, with 7 bases fitting TRBD1. V was clipped by 4 bases and J by 1 base; unmatched bases: 1. CDR3 length: 13 amino acids. Germline loops: CDR1 GTSNPN, CDR2 SVGIG (reference sequence). The CDR3 DNA reads as TGTGCCTGGAAGGGGGCCAGCAATCAGCCCCAGCATTTT. It is translated as CAWKGASNQPQHF.

The DNA of the CDR3 is TGTGCCAGCTCCCTCGGAGGGGGCACTGAAGCTTTCTTT. Its translation is CASSLGGGTEAFF. The rearrangement uses TRBV6-4 and TRBJ1-1; D possibly corresponds to TRBD1 (6 bases). V lost 8 bases to trimming and J lost 4 bases, with 14 bases between them. CDR1 MRHNA and CDR2 SNTAGT come from the germline V gene. CDR3 length: 13 residues.

V gene TRBV4-3 combines with J gene TRBJ1-4; D is unresolved. Germline values: CDR1 LGHNA, CDR2 YSLEER. The CDR3 totals 15 residues. Deletions cut 0 bases from V and 3 bases from J, with 8 bases between. CDR3 sequence: CASSQDPGSNEKLFF. CDR3 bases: TGCGCCAGCAGCCAAGATCCGGGCTCTAATGAAAAACTGTTTTTT.

The chain is built from TRBV9 and TRBJ2-2; 7 nucleotides align to TRBD2. CDR3 length equals 17 residues. The junction had 9 bases not matched to a gene; V was cut back by 4 bases and J by 0 bases. CDR1 SGDLS and CDR2 YYNGEE come from the germline V gene. CDR3 loop: CASSPRSSGANTGELFF. CDR3 DNA: TGTGCCAGCAGCCCACGGTCCAGCGGGGCGAACACCGGGGAGCTGTTTTTT. Complete variable domain (other parts from reference TRBV9 and TRBJ2-2): DSGVTQTPKHLITATGQRVTLRCSPRSGDLSVYWYQQSLDQGLQFLIQYYNGEERAKGNILERFSAQQFPDLHSELNLSSLELGDSALYFCASSPRSSGANTGELFFGEGSRLTVL.

CDR3 nucleotide sequence: TGTGCCAGCAGCTTAGCTCCGACAGGGAAGGGCTACACCTTC. Its protein product is CASSLAPTGKGYTF. The V call is TRBV7-8, the J call TRBJ1-2; 7 nucleotides match TRBD1. The length of the CDR3 is 14 residues. The germline CDR1 and CDR2 sequences are SGHVS and FQNEAQ. V trimming: 0 bases; J trimming: 8 bases; junction bases outside the gene matches: 6.

The gene calls are TRBV5-1 and TRBJ1-1; D call uncertain. Germline V gives CDR1 SGHRS, CDR2 YFSETQ. Trimming left V 2 bases short and J 1 base short, with 12 bases between. The CDR3 has 15 residues. CDR3: CASSFRDITNTEAFF. CDR3 DNA sequence: TGCGCCAGCAGCTTCCGGGATATCACGAACACTGAAGCTTTCTTT.

The rearrangement uses TRBV29-1 and TRBJ1-1, with unresolved D. Deletions cut 3 bases from V and 3 bases from J, with 11 bases between. The CDR3 runs to 13 residues. CDR1 is SQVTM and CDR2 is ANQGSEA in the germline V gene. Written as DNA, the CDR3 is TGCAGCGTTGACGGCCGCGGATACACTGAAGCTTTCTTT. Translating it yields CSVDGRGYTEAFF.

The chain employs TRBV4-1 and TRBJ1-5, with D unresolved. CDR3 length: 16 residues. The germline V gene encodes CDR1 MGHRA and CDR2 YSYEKL. The V and J ends lost 0 bases and 0 bases respectively, with 9 bases between them. CDR3 nucleotide sequence: TGCGCCAGCAGCCAAGAAGGCCAGAATAGCAATCAGCCCCAGCATTTT. It translates to CASSQEGQNSNQPQHF.

The gene calls are TRBV6-5 and TRBJ2-7; 7 bases map to TRBD1. The CDR3 has 13 residues. V lost 4 bases, J lost 3 bases, and 3 bases stayed unmatched. From germline, CDR1 is MNHEY and CDR2 SVGAGI. In nucleotides, the CDR3 is TGTGCCAGCAGTTTGGGACAGCTCTACGAGCAGTACTTC. This codes for CASSLGQLYEQYF.